This TCR beta chain was identified in a study of cytomegalovirus exposure and HLA in healthy donors. The J segment lost 6 bases and the V segment lost 0 bases, leaving 10 bases of the junction unmatched. This CDR3 has 16 residues. Germline-derived CDR1 and CDR2 are SGHRS and YFSETQ. In the PCR, 60 Vbeta and 13 Jbeta primers were used. Generated by immunoSEQ multiplex PCR, the TCRdb table keeps only in-frame clones and is missing some. The data hold roughly 150,000 clones, with roughly 80% observed a single time. Sequencing was done on a sample of PBMCs. This chain connects TRBV5-1 to TRBJ2-7; 9 bases are shared with TRBD1. This receptor was obtained from a man younger than 40 in good health and CMV-seropositive. The CDR3 DNA sequence: TGCGCCAGCAGCTTGGTGGTTGCGGGACAGGGTAGCGAGCAGTACTTC. It yields the protein CASSLVVAGQGSEQYF.